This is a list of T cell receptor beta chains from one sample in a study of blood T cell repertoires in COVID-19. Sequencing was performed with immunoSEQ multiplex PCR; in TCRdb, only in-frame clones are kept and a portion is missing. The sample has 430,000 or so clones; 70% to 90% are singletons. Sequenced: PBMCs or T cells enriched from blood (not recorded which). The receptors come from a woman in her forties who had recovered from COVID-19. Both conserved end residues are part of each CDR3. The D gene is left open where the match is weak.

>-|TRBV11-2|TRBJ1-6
TGTGCCAGCAGCTTGGACCCAGGGGTTTCACCCCTCCACTTT
CASSLDPGVSPLHF
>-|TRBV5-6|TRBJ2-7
TGTGCCAGCACCTCCCCCAGGGTCACTCGAGGAAACGAGCAGTACTTC
CASTSPRVTRGNEQYF
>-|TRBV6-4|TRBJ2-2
TGTGCCAGCAGTGACTCGGCTCTCACCGGGGAGCTGTTTTTT
CASSDSALTGELFF
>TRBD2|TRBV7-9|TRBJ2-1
TGTGCCAGCAGCATAAGGACTAGCGGGACCAATGAGCAGTTCTTC
CASSIRTSGTNEQFF
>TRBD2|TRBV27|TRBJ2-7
TGTGCCAGCAGTTTATCTAGCGGGAGCTCCTACGAGCAGTACTTC
CASSLSSGSSYEQYF
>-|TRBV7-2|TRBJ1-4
TGTGCCAGCAGCCAGACGCAGGGAGAAAAACTGTTTTTT
CASSQTQGEKLFF
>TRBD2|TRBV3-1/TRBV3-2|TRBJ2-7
TGTGCCAGCAGCCAAGAAACGGGACTAGCGGAGCAGTACTTC
CASSQETGLAEQYF
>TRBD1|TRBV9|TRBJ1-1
TGTGCCAGCAGCGCGACAGGACAGGGTGAGACTGAAGCTTTCTTT
CASSATGQGETEAFF
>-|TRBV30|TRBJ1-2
TGTGCCTCCAAGTCAGCGGCCTGGAGAGGGCCGCCTGCGGGTGGCTACACCTTC
CASKSAAWRGPPAGGYTF
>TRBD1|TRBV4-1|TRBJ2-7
TGCGCCAGCAGCCACCAATTCATCCGGACAGGGGTCTCCTACGAGCAGTACTTC
CASSHQFIRTGVSYEQYF